This T cell receptor (beta chain) derives from a study of shared clonotypes between healthy human individuals. Study-wide results and limits: Blood alone was sampled, and tissue repertoires likely differ.

To note about this clone: Its antigen is unidentified. The sample holds other DNA sequences that translate to the same CDR3.

TCRdb keeps only in-frame clones here, not all; method: immunoSEQ multiplex PCR. Of around 2,000,000 clones in the sample, 95% were seen once. This TCR derives from a man younger than 30 in good health. Input material: naive CD4+ T cells sorted from blood. Stated subset: CD45RA+ positively selected.

The CDR3 is CASSPSPVNTEAFF. For the CDR3, the DNA is TGTGCCAGCTCACCAAGCCCCGTTAACACTGAAGCTTTCTTT. The chain employs TRBV18 and TRBJ1-1, with D hard to call. V lost 2 bases and J lost 2, with 9 bases in between. CDR3 size: 14 residues. Germline assignment: CDR1 KGHSH and CDR2 LQKENI.